These 6 T cell receptor beta chains share one sample of origin, sequenced in a study of cytomegalovirus exposure and HLA in healthy donors (dated by TCRdb to about 2017). Receptor amplification or capture employed the immunoSEQ multiplex PCR assay. The multiplex PCR relied on a mix of 60 forward primers for TCR Vbeta segments and 13 reverse primers for TCR Jbeta segments. TCRdb carries this immuneACCESS record with in-frame sequences only. Its versions omit some clonotypes, under half of them owing to an unresolved V gene in the studies checked, with the rest unexplained. For this sample there are around 110,000 clones; 55% to 80% appear just once. The top ten clones comprise roughly 2% of the sample. Sequencing input: PBMCs. These receptors were taken from a woman in her twenties or thirties in good health and CMV-seronegative.

The chain links TRBV19 to TRBJ1-5; D might be TRBD1 (6 bases). The ends were cut back, 2 bases at V and 3 bases at J, with 8 bases in the middle. The CDR3 runs 14 residues. Germline assignment: CDR1 LNHDA and CDR2 SQIVND (reference sequence). The CDR3 coding sequence is TGTGCCAGTAGTATAAGGGACACCAATCAGCCCCAGCATTTT. It codes for CASSIRDTNQPQHF.

The table lists this clone with a few counts. The V call is TRBV5-6, the J call TRBJ1-1; D possibly corresponds to TRBD1 (6 bases). V was pared by 5 bases and J by 0 bases, with 11 bases between. Looked up from germline, CDR1 is SGHDT and CDR2 is YYEEEE. The CDR3 has 14 amino acids. CDR3 amino acids: CASRYDRLNTEAFF. CDR3 bases: TGTGCCAGCAGATACGACAGGCTGAACACTGAAGCTTTCTTT.

The chain employs TRBV28 and TRBJ1-1, with 7 nucleotides matching TRBD1. The junction had 2 bases not matched to a gene; V was cut back by 1 base and J by 12 bases. The CDR3 sequence is 11 residues long. The germline gives CDR1 MDHEN, CDR2 SYDVKM. CDR3 residues: CASSLYRGTFF. The CDR3, as DNA: TGTGCCAGCAGTTTATACAGGGGAACTTTCTTT.

The rearrangement links TRBV11-2 to TRBJ2-1, with TRBD2 matching 16 bases. This CDR3 spans 16 amino acids. Germline V gives CDR1 SGHAT, CDR2 FQNNGV. Trimming removed 1 base from V and 7 bases from J; junction bases left unmatched: 1. The CDR3 DNA follows: TGTGCCAGCAGCTTAGGGGGACTAGCGGGAGGGAATGAGCAGTTCTTC. It codes for CASSLGGLAGGNEQFF.

The chain links TRBV30 to TRBJ2-7; 7 bases map to TRBD1. Germline CDR1 reads GTSNPN; CDR2 reads SVGIG (reference sequence). The V segment lost 3 bases and the J segment 4 bases; nucleotides outside the gene matches: 12. The CDR3 covers 15 residues. The CDR3 coding sequence is TGTGCCTGGAGCTGGGAAGAGACAGGGTTGTACGAGCAGTACTTC. Translation: CAWSWEETGLYEQYF.

The rearrangement joins TRBV2 to TRBJ2-1; no clear D. V gave up 6 bases and J gave up 3 bases, with 9 bases separating them. Germline V gene data show CDR1 as SNHLY and CDR2 as FYNNEI. The CDR3 is 13 amino acids. This CDR3 reads CASRLTDYNEQFF. As DNA, the CDR3 is TGTGCCAGCAGACTCACAGACTACAATGAGCAGTTCTTC.